The 10 T cell receptor beta chains below were found in one sample sequenced in a study of T cell responses to AZD1222 COVID-19 vaccine. This table comes from immunoSEQ multiplex PCR, and its TCRdb copy is limited to in-frame clones, with some not included. Among over 75,000 clones listed, roughly 89% were seen once. The specimen was peripheral blood, collected on day 0 of AZD1222 vaccination. The receptors shown here come from an adult in good health.

This sequence joins TRBV19 and TRBJ1-1; 9 bases are shared with TRBD1. Losses at the gene ends were 6 bases for V and 7 bases for J; bases not matched to a gene: 12. CDR3 length: 15 residues. In germline, CDR1 is LNHDA, CDR2 SQIVND (reference sequence). The CDR3 region has the DNA TGTGCCAGTAGACTATGGGGACAGGGAATTGATGAAGCTTTCTTT. Residues: CASRLWGQGIDEAFF. Full variable domain (rest looked up from reference TRBV19 and TRBJ1-1): DGGITQSPKYLFRKEGQNVTLSCEQNLNHDAMYWYRQDPGQGLRLIYYSQIVNDFQKGDIAEGYSVSREKKESFPLTVTSAQKNPTAFYLCASRLWGQGIDEAFFGQGTRLTVV.

This chain joins TRBV10-2 and TRBJ2-1; maybe TRBD1 (6 bases). CDR1 and CDR2 (germline): WSHSY, SAAADI. Trimming pared 0 bases from V and 6 bases from J, leaving 12 bases between. The CDR3 is 15 residues long. CDR3: CASSESRAGANEQFF. The CDR3 nucleotides read TGCGCCAGCAGTGAGTCTCGGGCAGGGGCCAATGAGCAGTTCTTC.

The chain joins TRBV2 to TRBJ2-1; 9 nucleotides match TRBD2. This CDR3 contains 15 residues. After removal of 6 bases from V and 6 bases from J, the junction contained 9 bases not matched to a gene. Germline CDR1 and CDR2: SNHLY and FYNNEI. CDR3 in amino acids: CASRELAGTVNEQFF. DNA of the CDR3: TGTGCCAGCAGGGAACTAGCGGGCACCGTCAATGAGCAGTTCTTC.

The CDR3 DNA reads as TGTGCCAGCAGTTCTCGACAGGCCGTCGAGCAGTACTTC. This translates into CASSSRQAVEQYF. V usage is TRBV12-3 or TRBV12-4 and J usage is TRBJ2-7, with D possibly being TRBD1 (6 bases). The CDR3 loop spans 13 amino acids. V was cut by 4 bases and J by 6 bases, with 13 bases left in between.

The V gene is TRBV4-1, the J gene TRBJ1-2; 7 nucleotides match TRBD1. With V trimmed by 4 bases and J by 3 bases, 8 bases remained unmatched. Germline V gene sequence: CDR1 MGHRA, CDR2 YSYEKL. CDR3 size: 15 residues. CDR3 amino acids: CASSPRQGGDYGYTF. CDR3 nucleotide sequence: TGCGCCAGCAGCCCTCGACAGGGTGGGGACTATGGCTACACCTTC.

J is TRBJ2-1 and V is TRBV27; D is perhaps TRBD1 or TRBD2 (5 bases each). Trimming took off 3 bases at V and 6 bases at J, with 15 bases between the two ends. The CDR3 spans 15 residues. Germline assignment: CDR1 MNHEY and CDR2 SMNVEV (reference sequence). CDR3 in amino acids: CASSFDAGAFNEQFF. CDR3 sequence (DNA): TGTGCCAGCAGTTTTGACGCCGGGGCGTTCAATGAGCAGTTCTTC.

This chain joins TRBV24-1 and TRBJ2-1; TRBD1 agrees at 7 bases. The CDR3 extends over 13 amino acids. The trim removed 6 bases at V and 7 bases at J, leaving 5 bases unmatched. CDR1 KGHDR and CDR2 SFDVKD come from the germline V gene. The CDR3 protein is CATSIPGGNEQFF. CDR3 sequence (DNA): TGTGCCACCAGTATCCCAGGGGGAAATGAGCAGTTCTTC.

This clone showed up just a few times. The chain carries TRBV16 and TRBJ2-7; TRBD2 matches 7 bases. Trimming took 3 bases from V and 5 from J; bases not matched to a gene: 7. This CDR3 is built from 14 residues. CDR1 is KGHSY and CDR2 is FQNENV in the germline V gene. CDR3 amino acids: CASSHSGGSHEQYF. For the CDR3, the DNA is TGTGCCAGCAGCCATTCGGGGGGATCCCACGAGCAGTACTTC.

The chain employs TRBV29-1 and TRBJ1-2; TRBD1 is a possible D gene (6 bases). The CDR3 consists of 14 residues. Germline CDR1 reads SQVTM; CDR2 reads ANQGSEA. V was pared by 6 bases and J by 4 bases, with 18 bases between. The CDR3 loop reads CSVSGTPEGYGYTF. DNA of the CDR3: TGCAGCGTGAGCGGGACACCTGAGGGCTATGGCTACACCTTC.

This chain's CDR3 is CASSPGQGGRQETQYF. The CDR3 DNA reads as TGTGCCAGCTCACCGGGACAGGGGGGCCGGCAAGAGACCCAGTACTTC. The V call is TRBV18, the J call TRBJ2-5; 11 bases map to TRBD1. Germline V gene sequence: CDR1 KGHSH, CDR2 LQKENI. The V and J ends lost 3 bases and 2 bases, in that order; junction bases with no gene match: 5. This CDR3 has 16 amino acids.